This T cell receptor beta chain was documented in a study of shared clonotypes between healthy human individuals. Study-level points and caveats: Against clonotypes common to all four donors, non-shared ones had lower generation probabilities. Relative to memory subsets, naive subsets generally showed larger estimated richness.

TCRdb keeps only in-frame clones here, not all; method: immunoSEQ multiplex PCR. The table lists around 2.3 million clones, approximately 96% of them singletons, with around 0.13% in the top ten. Splitting the CD4+ cells yielded a CD45RA+ naive subset and a CD45RA-negative memory subset. CDR3 size: 13 residues. Germline-derived CDR1 and CDR2 are LNHDA and SQIVND (reference sequence). Trimming took 3 bases from V and 4 from J, leaving 10 bases between them. With respect to this clone: Its cognate antigen is unknown.

The rearrangement links TRBV19 to TRBJ2-7; no clear D gene. The source of this sequence is a man aged 18 to 30 in good health. Source material: naive CD4+ T cells sorted from blood. Subset denoted: CD45RA+ positively selected. Here the CDR3 reads CASSINLAYEQYF. As DNA, the CDR3 is TGTGCCAGTAGTATCAACTTGGCTTACGAGCAGTACTTC.